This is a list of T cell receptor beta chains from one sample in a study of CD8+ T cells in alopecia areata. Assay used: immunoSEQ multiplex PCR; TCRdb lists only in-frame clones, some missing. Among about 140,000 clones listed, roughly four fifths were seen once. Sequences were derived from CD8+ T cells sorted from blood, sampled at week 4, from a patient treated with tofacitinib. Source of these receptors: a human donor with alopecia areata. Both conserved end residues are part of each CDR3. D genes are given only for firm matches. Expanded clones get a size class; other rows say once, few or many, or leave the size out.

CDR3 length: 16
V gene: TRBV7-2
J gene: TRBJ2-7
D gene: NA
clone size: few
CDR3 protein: CASSLVGQSNSYEQYF
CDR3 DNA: TGTGCCAGCAGCTTAGTTGGACAGTCAAATTCCTACGAGCAGTACTTC

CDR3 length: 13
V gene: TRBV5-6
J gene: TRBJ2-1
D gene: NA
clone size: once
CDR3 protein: CASSLGRHREQFF
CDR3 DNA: TGTGCCAGCAGCTTGGGGAGACACCGTGAGCAGTTCTTC

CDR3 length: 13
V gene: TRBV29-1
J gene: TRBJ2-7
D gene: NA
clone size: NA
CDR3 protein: CSVAVGASYEQYF
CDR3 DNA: TGCAGCGTTGCGGTCGGGGCCAGCTACGAGCAGTACTTC

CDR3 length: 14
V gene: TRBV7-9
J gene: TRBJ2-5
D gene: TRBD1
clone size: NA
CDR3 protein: CASSSRTGEETQYF
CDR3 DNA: TGTGCCAGCAGCTCCAGGACAGGGGAAGAGACCCAGTACTTC

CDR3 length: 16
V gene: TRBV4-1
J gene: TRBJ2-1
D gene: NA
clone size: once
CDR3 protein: CASSQEPAGVNNEQFF
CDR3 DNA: TGCGCCAGCAGCCAAGAACCGGCAGGGGTTAACAATGAGCAGTTCTTC

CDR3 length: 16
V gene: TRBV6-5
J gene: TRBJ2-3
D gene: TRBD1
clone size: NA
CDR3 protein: CASSYSGRGSTDTQYF
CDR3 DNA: TGTGCCAGCAGTTACTCTGGCAGGGGGAGCACAGATACGCAGTATTTT

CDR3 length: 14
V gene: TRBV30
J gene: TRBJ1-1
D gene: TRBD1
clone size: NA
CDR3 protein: CAWTEGTGDPEAFF
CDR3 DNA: TGTGCCTGGACTGAGGGGACAGGGGACCCTGAAGCTTTCTTT

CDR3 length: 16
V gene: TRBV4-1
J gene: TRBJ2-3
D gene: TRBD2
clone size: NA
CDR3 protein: CASSPWTSGGADTQYF
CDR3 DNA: TGCGCCAGCAGCCCCTGGACTAGCGGGGGAGCAGATACGCAGTATTTT

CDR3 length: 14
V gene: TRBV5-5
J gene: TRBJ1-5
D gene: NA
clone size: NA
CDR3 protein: CASSLAGEGQPQHF
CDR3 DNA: TGTGCCAGCAGCTTAGCAGGGGAAGGTCAGCCCCAGCATTTT

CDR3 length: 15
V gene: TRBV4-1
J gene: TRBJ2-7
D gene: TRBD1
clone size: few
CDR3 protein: CASSQNRDRGHEQYF
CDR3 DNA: TGCGCCAGCAGCCAAAACCGGGACAGGGGCCACGAGCAGTACTTC

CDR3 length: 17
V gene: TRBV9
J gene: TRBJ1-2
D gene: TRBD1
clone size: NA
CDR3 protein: CASSGLLEGARGYGYTF
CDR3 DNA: TGTGCCAGCAGCGGCCTTCTGGAGGGGGCGCGGGGCTATGGCTACACCTTC

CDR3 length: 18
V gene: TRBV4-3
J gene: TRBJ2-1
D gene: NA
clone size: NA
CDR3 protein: CASSQGYRQGGPGNEQFF
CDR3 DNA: TGCGCCAGCAGCCAAGGATACCGGCAGGGGGGGCCAGGCAATGAGCAGTTCTTC

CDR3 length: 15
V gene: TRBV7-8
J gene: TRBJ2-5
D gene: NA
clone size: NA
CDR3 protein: CASSLERVWGETQYF
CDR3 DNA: TGTGCCAGCAGCTTAGAGAGGGTTTGGGGGGAGACCCAGTACTTC

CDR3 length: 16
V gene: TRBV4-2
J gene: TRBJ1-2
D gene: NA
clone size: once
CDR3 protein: CASSQEDSWGNYGYTF
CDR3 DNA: TGTGCCAGCAGCCAAGAGGACAGCTGGGGAAACTATGGCTACACCTTC

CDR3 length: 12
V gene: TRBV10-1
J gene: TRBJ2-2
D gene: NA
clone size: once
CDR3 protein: CASSDLAGELFF
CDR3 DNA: TGCGCCAGCAGTGATCTAGCCGGGGAGCTGTTTTTT

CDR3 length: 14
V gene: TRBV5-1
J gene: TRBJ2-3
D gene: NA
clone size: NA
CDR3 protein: CASSLDRSTDTQYF
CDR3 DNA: TGCGCCAGCAGCTTGGATAGGTCTACAGATACGCAGTATTTT

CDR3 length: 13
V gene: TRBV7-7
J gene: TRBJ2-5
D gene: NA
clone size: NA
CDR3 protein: CASSLQGQETQYF
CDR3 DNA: TGTGCTAGCAGCTTGCAGGGTCAGGAGACCCAGTACTTC

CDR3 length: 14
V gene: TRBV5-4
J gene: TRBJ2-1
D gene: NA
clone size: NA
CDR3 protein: CASSSRTGHNEQFF
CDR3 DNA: TGTGCCAGCAGTTCCCGGACGGGGCACAATGAGCAGTTCTTC

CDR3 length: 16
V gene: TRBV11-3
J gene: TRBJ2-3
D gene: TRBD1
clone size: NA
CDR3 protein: CASSLRQGASTDTQYF
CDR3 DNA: TGTGCCAGCAGCTTGCGACAGGGGGCTAGCACAGATACGCAGTATTTT

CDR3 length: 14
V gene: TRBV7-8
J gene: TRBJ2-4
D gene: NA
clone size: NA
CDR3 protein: CASSLGGKGDIQYF
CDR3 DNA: TGTGCCAGCAGCTTAGGGGGCAAAGGGGACATTCAGTACTTC

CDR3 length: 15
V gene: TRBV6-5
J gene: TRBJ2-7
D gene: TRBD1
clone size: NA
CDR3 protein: CASRSSDRGTYEQYF
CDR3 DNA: TGTGCCAGCCGATCCTCAGACAGGGGAACCTACGAGCAGTACTTC

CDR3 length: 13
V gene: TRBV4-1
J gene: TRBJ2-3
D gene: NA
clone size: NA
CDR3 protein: CASSQPMTDTQYF
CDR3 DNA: TGCGCCAGCAGCCAGCCTATGACAGATACGCAGTATTTT